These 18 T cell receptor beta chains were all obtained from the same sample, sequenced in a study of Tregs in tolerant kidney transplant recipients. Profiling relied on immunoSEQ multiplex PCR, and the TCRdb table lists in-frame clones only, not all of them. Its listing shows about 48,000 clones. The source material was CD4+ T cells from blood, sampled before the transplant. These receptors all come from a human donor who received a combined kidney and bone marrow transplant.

The sequenced CDR3 bases are TGTGCCAGCAGCCCCGGACGGGGAACCACCTACGAG. Amino acid sequence: CASSPGRGTTYE. The full CDR3 is CASSPGRGTTYEQYF. The chain links TRBV7-3 to TRBJ2-7; TRBD2 is a possible D gene (5 bases). The sequenced fragment ends 3 residues before the CDR3 boundary, so the rest is inferred from the germline J gene. Deletions cut 5 bases from V and 2 bases from J, with 16 bases between. The germline V gene encodes CDR1 SGHTA and CDR2 FQGTGA. The CDR3 length is 15 residues.

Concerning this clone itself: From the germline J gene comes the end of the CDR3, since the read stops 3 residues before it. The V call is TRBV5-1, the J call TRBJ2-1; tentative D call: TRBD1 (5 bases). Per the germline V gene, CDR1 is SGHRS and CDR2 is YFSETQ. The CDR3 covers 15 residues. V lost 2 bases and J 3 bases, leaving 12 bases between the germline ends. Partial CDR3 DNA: TGCGCCAGCAGCTTAGGGGTTGGCTTCTACAATGAG. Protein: CASSLGVGFYNE. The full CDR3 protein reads CASSLGVGFYNEQFF.

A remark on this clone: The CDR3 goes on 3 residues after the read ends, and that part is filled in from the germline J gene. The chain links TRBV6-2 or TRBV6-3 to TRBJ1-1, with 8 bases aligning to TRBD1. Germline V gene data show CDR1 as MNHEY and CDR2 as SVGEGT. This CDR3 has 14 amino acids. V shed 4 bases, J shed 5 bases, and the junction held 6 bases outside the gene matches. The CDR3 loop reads CASSSTGAKTEAFF. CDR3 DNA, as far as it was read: TGTGCCAGCAGTTCGACAGGGGCGAAAACTGAA.

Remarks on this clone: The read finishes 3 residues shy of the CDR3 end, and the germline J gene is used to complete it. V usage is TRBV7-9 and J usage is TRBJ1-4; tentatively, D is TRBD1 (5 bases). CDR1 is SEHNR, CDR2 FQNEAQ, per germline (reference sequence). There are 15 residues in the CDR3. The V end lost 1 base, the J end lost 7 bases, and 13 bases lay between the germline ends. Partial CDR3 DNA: TGTGCCAGCAGCTTAGTATGGGGGGAAGTTGAAAAA. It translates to CASSLVWGEVEK. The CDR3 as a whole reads CASSLVWGEVEKLFF.

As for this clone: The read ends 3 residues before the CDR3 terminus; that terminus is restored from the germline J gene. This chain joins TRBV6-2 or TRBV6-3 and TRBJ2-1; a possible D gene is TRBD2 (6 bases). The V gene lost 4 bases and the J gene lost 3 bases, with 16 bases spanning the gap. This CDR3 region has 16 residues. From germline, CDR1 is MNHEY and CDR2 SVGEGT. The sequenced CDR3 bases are TGTGCCAGCAGTTCCGGGACTTCACATTACTACAATGAG. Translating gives CASSSGTSHYYNE. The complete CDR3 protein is CASSSGTSHYYNEQFF.

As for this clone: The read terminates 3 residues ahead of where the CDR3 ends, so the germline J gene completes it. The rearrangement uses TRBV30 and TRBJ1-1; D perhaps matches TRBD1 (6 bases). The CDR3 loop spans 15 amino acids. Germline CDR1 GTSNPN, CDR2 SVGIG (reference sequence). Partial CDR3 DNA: TGTGCCTGGAGTGAGTCCCCAGGGGCGTACACGGGA. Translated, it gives CAWSESPGAYTG. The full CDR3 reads CAWSESPGAYTGAFF.

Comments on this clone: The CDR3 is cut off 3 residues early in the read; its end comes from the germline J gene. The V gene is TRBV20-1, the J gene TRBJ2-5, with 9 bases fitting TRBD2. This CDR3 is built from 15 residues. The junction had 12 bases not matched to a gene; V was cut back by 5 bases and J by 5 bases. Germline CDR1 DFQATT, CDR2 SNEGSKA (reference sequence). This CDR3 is CSAWEAGGPSETQYF. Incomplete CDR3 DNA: TGCAGTGCTTGGGAGGCGGGAGGGCCGTCGGAGACC.

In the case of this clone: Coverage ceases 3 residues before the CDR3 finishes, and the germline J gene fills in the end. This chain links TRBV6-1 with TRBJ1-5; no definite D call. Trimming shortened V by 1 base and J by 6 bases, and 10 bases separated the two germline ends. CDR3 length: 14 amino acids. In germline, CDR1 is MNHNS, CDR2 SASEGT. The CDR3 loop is CASSEGRGGQPQHF. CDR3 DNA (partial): TGTGCCAGCAGTGAAGGCCGGGGAGGTCAGCCC.

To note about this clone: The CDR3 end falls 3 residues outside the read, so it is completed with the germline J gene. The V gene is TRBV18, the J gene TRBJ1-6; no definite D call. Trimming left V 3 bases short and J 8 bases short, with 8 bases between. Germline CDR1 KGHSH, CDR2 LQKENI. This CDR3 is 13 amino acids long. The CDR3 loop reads CASSPNSDSPLHF. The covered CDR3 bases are TGTGCCAGCTCACCGAATTCGGATTCACCC.

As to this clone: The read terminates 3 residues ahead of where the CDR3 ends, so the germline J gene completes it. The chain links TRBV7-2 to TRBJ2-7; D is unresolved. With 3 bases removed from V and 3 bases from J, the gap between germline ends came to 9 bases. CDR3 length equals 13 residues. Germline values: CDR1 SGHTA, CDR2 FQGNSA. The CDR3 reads CASSFQRVYEQYF. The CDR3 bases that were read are TGTGCCAGCAGCTTTCAAAGGGTCTACGAG.

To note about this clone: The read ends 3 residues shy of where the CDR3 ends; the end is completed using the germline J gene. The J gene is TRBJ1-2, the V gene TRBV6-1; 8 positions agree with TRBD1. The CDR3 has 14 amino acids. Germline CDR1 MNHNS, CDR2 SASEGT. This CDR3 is CASSDRTGFGGYTF. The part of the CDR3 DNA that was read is TGTGCCAGCAGTGACCGGACAGGGTTCGGGGGC.

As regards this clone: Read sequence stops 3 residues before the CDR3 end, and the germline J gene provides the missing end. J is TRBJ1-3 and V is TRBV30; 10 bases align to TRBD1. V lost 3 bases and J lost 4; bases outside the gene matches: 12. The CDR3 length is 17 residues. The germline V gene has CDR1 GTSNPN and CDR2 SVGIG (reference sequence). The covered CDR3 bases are TGTGCCTGGAGCCTGCCCGGACAGGGGGTGACGGGAAACACC. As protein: CAWSLPGQGVTGNT. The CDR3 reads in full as CAWSLPGQGVTGNTIYF. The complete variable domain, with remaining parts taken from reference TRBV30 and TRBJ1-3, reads SQTIHQWPATLVQPVGSPLSLECTVEGTSNPNLYWYRQAAGRGLQLLFYSVGIGQISSEVPQNLSASRPQDRQFILSSKKLLLSDSGFYLCAWSLPGQGVTGNTIYFGEGSWLTVV.

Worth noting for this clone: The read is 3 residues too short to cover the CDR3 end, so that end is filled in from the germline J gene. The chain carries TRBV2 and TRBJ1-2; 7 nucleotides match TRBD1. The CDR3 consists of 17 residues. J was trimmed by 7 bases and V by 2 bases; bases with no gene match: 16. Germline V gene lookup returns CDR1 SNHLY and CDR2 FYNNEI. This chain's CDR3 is CASSERGGGQGLTGYTF. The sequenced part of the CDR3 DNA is TGTGCCAGCAGTGAACGGGGAGGGGGCCAAGGTTTGACTGGC.

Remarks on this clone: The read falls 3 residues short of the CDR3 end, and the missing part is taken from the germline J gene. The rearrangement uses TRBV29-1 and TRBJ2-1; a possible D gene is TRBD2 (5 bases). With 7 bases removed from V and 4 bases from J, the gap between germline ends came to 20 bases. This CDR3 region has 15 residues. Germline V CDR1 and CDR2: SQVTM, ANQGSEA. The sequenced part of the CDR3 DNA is TGCAGCGCCCCGAGTGGGTCTAGCTTGTACAATGAG. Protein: CSAPSGSSLYNE. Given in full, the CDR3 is CSAPSGSSLYNEQFF.

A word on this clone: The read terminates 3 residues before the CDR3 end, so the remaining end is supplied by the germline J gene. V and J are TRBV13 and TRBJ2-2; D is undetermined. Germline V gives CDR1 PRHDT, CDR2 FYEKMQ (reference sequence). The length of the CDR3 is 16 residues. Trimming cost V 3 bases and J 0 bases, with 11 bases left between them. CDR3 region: CASSFDRGPNTGELFF. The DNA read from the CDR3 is TGTGCCAGCAGCTTTGATCGCGGTCCGAACACCGGGGAG.

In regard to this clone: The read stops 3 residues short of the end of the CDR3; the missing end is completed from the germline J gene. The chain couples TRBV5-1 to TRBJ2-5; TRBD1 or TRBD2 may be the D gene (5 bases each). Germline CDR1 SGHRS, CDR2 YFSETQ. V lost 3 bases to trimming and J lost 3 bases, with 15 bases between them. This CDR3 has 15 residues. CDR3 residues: CASSYGAGGKETQYF. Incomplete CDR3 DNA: TGCGCCAGCAGCTATGGGGCAGGAGGAAAAGAGACC.

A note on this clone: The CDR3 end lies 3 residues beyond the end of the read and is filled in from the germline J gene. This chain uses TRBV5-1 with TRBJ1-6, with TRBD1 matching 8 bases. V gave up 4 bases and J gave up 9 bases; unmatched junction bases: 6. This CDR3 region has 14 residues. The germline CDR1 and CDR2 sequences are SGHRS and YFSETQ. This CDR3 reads CASSPDRVGSPLHF. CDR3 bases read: TGCGCCAGCAGCCCGGACAGGGTGGGTTCACCC.

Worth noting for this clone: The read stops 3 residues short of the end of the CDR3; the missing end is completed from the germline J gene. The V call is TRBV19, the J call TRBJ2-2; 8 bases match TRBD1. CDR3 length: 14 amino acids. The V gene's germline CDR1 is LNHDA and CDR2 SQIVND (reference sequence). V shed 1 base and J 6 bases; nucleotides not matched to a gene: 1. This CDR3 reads CASSIAQGAGELFF. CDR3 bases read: TGTGCCAGTAGTATAGCACAGGGGGCCGGGGAG.